The 30 T cell receptor beta chains presented below share a single source sample, sequenced in a study of cytomegalovirus exposure and HLA in healthy donors. TCRdb's table, derived via immunoSEQ multiplex PCR, lists solely in-frame clones and lacks some. This table holds about 200,000 clones, 81% found once. The specimen sequenced was PBMCs. These receptors all come from a woman aged 25 to 39 in good health and CMV-seronegative.

The V call is TRBV11-3, the J call TRBJ2-3, with D perhaps TRBD2 (6 bases). Germline CDR1 reads SGHNT; CDR2 reads YENEEA. V was clipped by 4 bases and J by 0 bases, with 11 bases between them. The CDR3 has 15 amino acids. CDR3 in amino acids: CASSYSGSSTDTQYF. CDR3 nucleotide sequence: TGTGCCAGCAGCTATAGCGGATCTAGCACAGATACGCAGTATTTT.

J is TRBJ1-2 and V is TRBV9; maybe TRBD1 (5 bases). The CDR3 runs 13 residues. In germline, CDR1 is SGDLS, CDR2 YYNGEE. Trimming cost V 3 bases and J 3 bases, with 9 bases left between them. This CDR3 is CASSADRYYGYTF. DNA for the CDR3: TGTGCCAGCAGCGCCGACAGATACTATGGCTACACCTTC.

The chain recombines TRBV27 with TRBJ2-1; maybe TRBD2 (7 bases). Trimming left V 4 bases short and J 3 bases short, with 13 bases between. The CDR3 length is 15 residues. Germline V gives CDR1 MNHEY, CDR2 SMNVEV (reference sequence). CDR3 protein: CASSSSGTFYNEQFF. In DNA, the CDR3 is TGTGCCAGCAGTTCAAGCGGGACATTCTACAATGAGCAGTTCTTC.

The V gene is TRBV4-2, the J gene TRBJ1-1; TRBD1 matches 11 bases. The trim removed 4 bases at V and 1 base at J, leaving 2 bases unmatched. This CDR3 contains 15 residues. CDR1 and CDR2 from the germline V gene are LGHNA and YNFKEQ. CDR3 loop: CASSRGQGGNTEAFF. CDR3 in DNA: TGTGCCAGCAGCCGGGGACAGGGGGGGAACACTGAAGCTTTCTTT.

The chain combines TRBV6-1 with TRBJ1-1; D might be TRBD1 (6 bases). The CDR3 contains 14 residues. V was pared by 4 bases and J by 11 bases, with 20 bases between. CDR1 and CDR2 from the germline V gene are MNHNS and SASEGT. DNA for the CDR3: TGTGCCAGCAGTGGACGATGGCAGGGGCTTCAGGCTTTCTTT. It translates to CASSGRWQGLQAFF.

This clone was observed many times. V and J are TRBV6-1 and TRBJ1-2; no reliable D call. This CDR3 is 15 amino acids long. Germline CDR1 and CDR2: MNHNS and SASEGT. V lost 1 base and J 0 bases, leaving 9 bases between the germline ends. The CDR3 protein is CASSEGWGANYGYTF. The CDR3 DNA reads as TGTGCCAGCAGTGAAGGATGGGGAGCTAACTATGGCTACACCTTC.

V and J are TRBV7-9 and TRBJ2-7; D gene unclear. This CDR3 is built from 12 residues. The germline V gene encodes CDR1 SEHNR and CDR2 FQNEAQ (reference sequence). The V end lost 6 bases, the J end lost 6 bases, and 12 bases lay between the germline ends. The CDR3 DNA reads TGTGCCAGCAGGCCTCCGACGGGCGAGCAGTACTTC. This gives the protein CASRPPTGEQYF.

The sample holds one count of this clone. This rearrangement joins TRBV7-2 to TRBJ1-2; 8 nucleotides agree with TRBD1. V trimming: 8 bases; J trimming: 7 bases; junction bases outside the gene matches: 15. From germline, CDR1 is SGHTA and CDR2 FQGNSA. The CDR3 loop spans 15 amino acids. The CDR3: CASEKGQGARSGYTF. The DNA of the CDR3 is TGTGCCAGCGAAAAGGGTCAGGGGGCGAGAAGTGGCTACACCTTC.

The chain combines TRBV6-5 with TRBJ2-2, with D possibly TRBD2 on 5 matching bases. The V gene's germline CDR1 is MNHEY and CDR2 SVGAGI. The CDR3 has 14 amino acids. V was pared by 5 bases and J by 3 bases, with 10 bases between. The DNA for the CDR3 is TGTGCCAGCAGTACGGACTCCTACACCGGGGAGCTGTTTTTT. This sequence encodes CASSTDSYTGELFF.

The chain couples TRBV28 to TRBJ2-7; 9 nucleotides line up with TRBD1. The J segment lost 3 bases and the V segment lost 2 bases, leaving 11 bases of the junction unmatched. Germline assignment: CDR1 MDHEN and CDR2 SYDVKM. This CDR3 is 17 amino acids long. In DNA, the CDR3 is TGTGCCAGCAGTTTAAAGTCGTCGGGACAGGGAAACTACGAGCAGTACTTC. Translating it yields CASSLKSSGQGNYEQYF.

The rearrangement joins TRBV30 to TRBJ1-2; 12 bases are a match to TRBD1. Germline trimming cut 2 bases from V and 8 bases from J; bases unmatched to any gene: 12. This CDR3 contains 16 residues. CDR1 and CDR2 (germline): GTSNPN, SVGIG (reference sequence). CDR3 residues: CAWSLPGGQGAWGYTF. The CDR3 DNA reads as TGTGCCTGGAGTCTCCCAGGGGGACAGGGGGCGTGGGGCTACACCTTC. The entire variable domain, with the rest obtained from reference TRBV30 and TRBJ1-2, is as follows: SQTIHQWPATLVQPVGSPLSLECTVEGTSNPNLYWYRQAAGRGLQLLFYSVGIGQISSEVPQNLSASRPQDRQFILSSKKLLLSDSGFYLCAWSLPGGQGAWGYTFGSGTRLTVV.

The chain recombines TRBV5-6 with TRBJ2-5, with D possibly being TRBD1 (5 bases). CDR1 is SGHDT and CDR2 is YYEEEE in the germline V gene. V dropped 0 bases and J dropped 3 bases, with 6 bases sitting between them. There are 13 residues in the CDR3. CDR3: CASSLGTKETQYF. CDR3 bases: TGTGCCAGCAGCTTGGGGACAAAAGAGACCCAGTACTTC.

The genes are TRBV11-3 and TRBJ2-1; 8 bases are a match to TRBD2. CDR1 is SGHNT, CDR2 YENEEA, per germline. CDR3 size: 15 residues. Losses at the gene ends were 5 bases for V and 6 bases for J; bases not matched to a gene: 9. CDR3 region: CASSTPAGVVNEQFF. CDR3 nucleotides: TGTGCCAGCAGCACCCCAGCGGGAGTGGTCAATGAGCAGTTCTTC.

This rearrangement joins TRBV6-1 to TRBJ2-1, with D possibly TRBD2 on 7 matching bases. The CDR3 covers 15 residues. Trimming took 1 base from V and 9 from J, leaving 16 bases between them. From germline, CDR1 is MNHNS and CDR2 SASEGT. The CDR3 protein is CASSEGGGRAAEQFF. DNA for the CDR3: TGTGCCAGCAGTGAAGGGGGGGGGCGAGCGGCTGAGCAGTTCTTC.

CDR3 in amino acids: CASSYGQGWNEQFF. The DNA of the CDR3 is TGTGCCAGCAGCTACGGACAGGGTTGGAATGAGCAGTTCTTC. The chain couples TRBV7-9 to TRBJ2-1, with TRBD1 matching over 8 bases. This CDR3 region has 14 residues. CDR1 SEHNR and CDR2 FQNEAQ come from the germline V gene (reference sequence). The V and J ends lost 4 bases and 7 bases, in that order; junction bases with no gene match: 6.

This clone has just one count. The chain is built from TRBV6-5 and TRBJ2-1, with D possibly matching TRBD2 (5 bases). V gave up 2 bases and J gave up 2 bases, with 7 bases separating them. Germline CDR1 and CDR2: MNHEY and SVGAGI. The CDR3 runs to 14 residues. CDR3 sequence (DNA): TGTGCCAGCAGTTACCGGGAACCCTACAATGAGCAGTTCTTC. Its translation: CASSYREPYNEQFF.

This chain uses TRBV4-2 with TRBJ1-2; 8 bases line up with TRBD1. This CDR3 region has 17 residues. The germline CDR1 and CDR2 sequences are LGHNA and YNFKEQ. Trimming removed 1 base from V and 2 bases from J; junction bases left unmatched: 9. The CDR3 DNA is TGTGCCAGCAGCCAAGTCTCGGGACAGGACAGGAACTATGGCTACACCTTC. This translates into CASSQVSGQDRNYGYTF.

This clone has a single count. The rearrangement links TRBV4-1 to TRBJ2-1; TRBD2 might be the D (6 bases). This CDR3 region has 15 residues. Deletions cut 4 bases from V and 8 bases from J, with 18 bases between. Germline CDR1 reads MGHRA; CDR2 reads YSYEKL. The CDR3 region is CASSLRDSVRDEQFF. CDR3 DNA: TGCGCCAGCAGCCTCCGGGACTCTGTGCGGGATGAGCAGTTCTTC.

This clone was detected ten times or more. The rearrangement links TRBV28 to TRBJ2-7, with 9 bases aligning to TRBD2. The CDR3 extends over 17 amino acids. The V gene end was trimmed by 2 bases and the J gene end by 3 bases; junction bases not matched to a gene: 11. CDR1 is MDHEN, CDR2 SYDVKM, per germline. As DNA, the CDR3 is TGTGCCAGCAGTTTACGCCCTGGGCGGGGGGGCAACTACGAGCAGTACTTC. It encodes CASSLRPGRGGNYEQYF.

The rearrangement joins TRBV30 to TRBJ2-5; possibly TRBD1 for D (6 bases). Germline V lookup: CDR1 GTSNPN, CDR2 SVGIG (reference sequence). The V end lost 2 bases, the J end lost 3 bases, and 10 bases lay between the germline ends. The CDR3 contains 13 residues. CDR3 sequence reads: CAWSHYREETQYF. The CDR3 DNA sequence: TGTGCCTGGAGTCATTACAGGGAAGAGACCCAGTACTTC.

This clone occurred a few times. The chain couples TRBV4-1 to TRBJ2-1, with 12 nucleotides matching TRBD2. There are 15 residues in the CDR3. Germline-derived CDR1 and CDR2 are MGHRA and YSYEKL. Germline trimming cut 4 bases from V and 6 bases from J; bases unmatched to any gene: 4. The CDR3 DNA sequence: TGCGCCAGCAGCCCGGCTAGCGGGAGGGGCAATGAGCAGTTCTTC. Protein product: CASSPASGRGNEQFF.

This clone has at least ten counts. J is TRBJ1-5 and V is TRBV27; TRBD1 matches 8 bases. J was trimmed by 5 bases and V by 4 bases; bases with no gene match: 10. This CDR3 has 16 residues. Germline CDR1 reads MNHEY; CDR2 reads SMNVEV (reference sequence). The CDR3 DNA reads as TGTGCCAGCAGTTCGACCCGGACAGGGTGGGATCAGCCCCAGCATTTT. Translated, it gives CASSSTRTGWDQPQHF.

This clone appeared many times. V usage is TRBV7-8 and J usage is TRBJ2-1; tentatively, D is TRBD1 (5 bases). The CDR3 length is 17 residues. Germline lookup yields CDR1 SGHVS and CDR2 FQNEAQ. The V end was cut by 0 bases, the J end by 3 bases, with 15 bases between. The CDR3 nucleotides are TGTGCCAGCAGCTTAGCTAGTGGGGCATGGGACTACAATGAGCAGTTCTTC. Translation: CASSLASGAWDYNEQFF.

V usage is TRBV11-2 and J usage is TRBJ2-1, with D maybe TRBD2 (6 bases). CDR3 size: 14 residues. The V end lost 1 base, the J end lost 10 bases, and 14 bases lay between the germline ends. The germline gives CDR1 SGHAT, CDR2 FQNNGV. CDR3: CASSLGPGANEQFF. DNA of the CDR3: TGTGCCAGCAGCTTAGGGCCGGGAGCGAACGAGCAGTTCTTC.

The V gene is TRBV13, the J gene TRBJ1-5; the D is unclear. Germline V gives CDR1 PRHDT, CDR2 FYEKMQ (reference sequence). Trimming removed 1 base from V and 3 bases from J, with 7 bases in between. The CDR3 is 14 amino acids. For the CDR3, the DNA is TGTGCCAGCAGCTTAGAGGGAGACAATCAGCCCCAGCATTTT. Protein product: CASSLEGDNQPQHF. The variable domain in full, completed from reference TRBV13 and TRBJ1-5, reads AAGVIQSPRHLIKEKRETATLKCYPIPRHDTVYWYQQGPGQDPQFLISFYEKMQSDKGSIPDRFSAQQFSDYHSELNMSSLELGDSALYFCASSLEGDNQPQHFGDGTRLSIL.

This clone was observed a few times. This chain uses TRBV12-5 with TRBJ1-6, with a possible D match to TRBD1 (5 bases). This CDR3 has 15 amino acids. Germline V gene sequence: CDR1 LGHNT, CDR2 FRNRAP. Trimming took 3 bases from V and 6 from J, leaving 12 bases between them. This CDR3 is CASGLQDQGNSPLHF. Here the CDR3 DNA reads TGTGCTAGTGGTTTACAGGATCAAGGTAATTCACCCCTCCACTTT.

The chain has TRBV15 and TRBJ2-1; perhaps TRBD2 as D (5 bases). The ends were cut back, 0 bases at V and 8 bases at J, with 14 bases in the middle. Germline loops: CDR1 LNHNV, CDR2 YYDKDF (reference sequence). There are 15 residues in the CDR3. The CDR3 DNA sequence: TGTGCCACCAGCAGAGATCTCGTACTAGTCGATGAGCAGTTCTTC. Translation: CATSRDLVLVDEQFF.

Only one count was recorded for this clone. V gene TRBV29-1 combines with J gene TRBJ2-2; no reliable D call. Deletions cut 4 bases from V and 1 base from J, with 4 bases between. CDR1 is SQVTM, CDR2 ANQGSEA, per germline. This CDR3 comprises 12 residues. CDR3 loop: CSVAGNTGELFF. The DNA for the CDR3 is TGCAGCGTTGCGGGGAACACCGGGGAGCTGTTTTTT.

J is TRBJ2-5 and V is TRBV6-5; no clear D gene. The CDR3 is made up of 14 amino acids. Germline V gene data show CDR1 as MNHEY and CDR2 as SVGAGI. V shed 0 bases and J shed 2 bases, with 7 bases lying between them. This CDR3 reads CASSYSLNQETQYF. Here the CDR3 DNA reads TGTGCCAGCAGTTACTCCCTTAATCAAGAGACCCAGTACTTC.

The CDR3 here is CASSALRDRGDYTF. The DNA for the CDR3 is TGTGCCAGCTCGGCCCTCCGGGACAGGGGAGACTACACCTTC. This chain links TRBV6-5 with TRBJ1-2; 10 nucleotides line up with TRBD1. In germline, CDR1 is MNHEY, CDR2 SVGAGI. The CDR3 has 14 residues. The trim removed 8 bases at V and 10 bases at J, leaving 13 bases unmatched.